Sequencing of this TCR beta chain was carried out in a study of patients and donors after allogeneic stem cell transplantation. This clonotype was recorded many times. V lost 1 base, J lost 4 bases, and 16 bases lay in between. The V gene's germline CDR1 is MGHRA and CDR2 YSYEKL. This CDR3 spans 16 amino acids. TCRdb analysed the RT-PCR reads with MiXCR anew, one entry per CDR3 protein. The table lists about a million distinct CDR3 sequences, about 20% of them singletons. Source material: blood, either unsorted or a sorted T cell fraction (not recorded which). The sequence was collected from a human donor who was either an allogeneic HSCT recipient or a stem cell or donor lymphocyte infusion donor (not recorded which). It is not recorded whose cells these are; they may come from a transplant donor. The rearrangement joins TRBV4-1 to TRBJ1-1; perhaps TRBD1 as D (5 bases). The CDR3 region is CASSQVGGDPSTEAFF. The CDR3 region has the DNA TGCGCCAGCAGCCAAGTCGGGGGTGACCCCAGCACTGAAGCTTTCTTT.